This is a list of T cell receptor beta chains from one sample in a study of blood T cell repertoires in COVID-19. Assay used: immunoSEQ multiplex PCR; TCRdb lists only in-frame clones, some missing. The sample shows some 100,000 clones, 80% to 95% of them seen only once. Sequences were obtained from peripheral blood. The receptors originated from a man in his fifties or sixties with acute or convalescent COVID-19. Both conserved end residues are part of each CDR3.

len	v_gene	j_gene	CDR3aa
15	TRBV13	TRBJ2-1	CASSPGTENYNEQFF
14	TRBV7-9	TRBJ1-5	CASSLDTGNQPQHF
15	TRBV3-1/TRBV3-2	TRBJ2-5	CASSHFADRDETQYF
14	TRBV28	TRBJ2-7	CASSQDSHSREQYF
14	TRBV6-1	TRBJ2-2	CASSEGGRTGELFF
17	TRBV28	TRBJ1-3	CASTQPPYRGSGNTIYF
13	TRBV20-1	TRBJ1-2	CSASGTPNYGYTF
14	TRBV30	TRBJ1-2	CAWNRPGGNHGYTF
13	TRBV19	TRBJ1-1	CASSGSLNTEAFF
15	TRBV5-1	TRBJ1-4	CASSLGTARNEKLFF
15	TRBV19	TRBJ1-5	CASSMPRASNQPQHF
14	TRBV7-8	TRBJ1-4	CASSSGITNEKLFF
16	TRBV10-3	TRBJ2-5	CAISESLRAPQETQYF
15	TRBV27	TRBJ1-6	CASSLSWGQNSPLHF
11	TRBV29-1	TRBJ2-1	CSVAFDNEQFF
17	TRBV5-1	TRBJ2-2	CASSHGLAGGNTGELFF
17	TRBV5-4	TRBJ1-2	CASSLGLSVSLQGGYTF
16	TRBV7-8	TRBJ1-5	CASSLEGQYSNQPQHF
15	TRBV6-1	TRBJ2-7	CASSEISSPVYEQYF
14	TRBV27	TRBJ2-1	CASSPGTSGLEQFF
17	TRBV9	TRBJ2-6	CASSSNLRVSGANVLTF
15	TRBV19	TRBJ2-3	CASSQGTGGTDTQYF
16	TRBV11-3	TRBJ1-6	CASSLGPGRNNSPLHF
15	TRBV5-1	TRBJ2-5	CASSLEGRGIGDQYF
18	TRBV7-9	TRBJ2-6	CASSSPTGDLSGANVLTF
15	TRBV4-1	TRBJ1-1	CASSQAPRGNTEAFF
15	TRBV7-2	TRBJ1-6	CASILDSSYNSPLHF
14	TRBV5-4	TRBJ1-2	CASSSGGMGFGYTF
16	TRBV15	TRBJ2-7	CATSRERTVATYEQYF
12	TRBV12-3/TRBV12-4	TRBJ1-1	CAILAQHVEAFF
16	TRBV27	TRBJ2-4	CASSPHSALAKNIQYF
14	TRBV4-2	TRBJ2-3	CASSQGRQAITQYF
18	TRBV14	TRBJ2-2	CASSSLIAGQGHPGELFF